This TCR beta chain came from a study of beta chain features in type 1 diabetes. Study-level results: Among patients with Type 1 diabetes, TCRB CDR3s were moderately but significantly shorter in every one of the four CD4+ subsets. A pattern of fewer insertions and more deletions at VDJ junctions was seen in type 1 diabetes patients. Any role of HLA type in TCRB rearrangement remained unresolved here.

There was one heparinised blood draw per donor, averaging roughly 110 mL. This clone turned up a few times. Its antigen is as yet unknown. Germline lookup yields CDR1 MDHEN and CDR2 SYDVKM. Trimming cost V 4 bases and J 7 bases, with 10 bases left between them. The length of the CDR3 is 12 residues. Every isolated RNA sample was fully reverse transcribed, so sequencing captured expressed TCRB transcripts. The read count averaged roughly 4 million across naive, central memory and regulatory T cell samples. Here immunoSEQ multiplex PCR was the method, and the copy in TCRdb shows in-frame clones only, minus some. The data show around 310,000 clones, roughly 13% seen once.

The receptor comes from a woman between 18 and 30 years old with type 1 diabetes. Sequencing used naive CD4+ T cells from blood. The gene calls are TRBV28 and TRBJ1-1; a weak D match, TRBD1 (5 bases). CDR3 protein: CASSSGGVEAFF. CDR3 DNA: TGTGCCAGCAGTTCAGGAGGGGTTGAAGCTTTCTTT.